This TCR beta chain was found in a study of T cells in Graves' hyperthyroidism and ophthalmopathy. Study-wide context: Upon initial diagnosis and before any treatment, peripheral blood was collected.

This clonotype turned up a few times. There were TCR beta CDR3 regions amplified from RNA transcripts. The HTBI primer set was used in a first-round RT-PCR of the TCR CDR3. TCRdb re-called the multiplex PCR reads through MiXCR, storing one row per CDR3 protein. The table lists about 610,000 distinct CDR3 sequences, roughly 16% of them singletons, with 2.5% to 4% in the top ten. This CDR3 comprises 16 residues. J gave up 5 bases and V 3 bases, and 7 bases lay outside the gene matches. The study included ophthalmopathy patients with Clinical Activity Score at least 3, NOSPECS grade at least 4 and duration under 3 months.

The sequencing sample was made of blood. The origin of this receptor is a woman aged 40-49 years with Graves' ophthalmopathy. The chain joins TRBV12-3 or TRBV12-4 to TRBJ1-6, with 7 bases fitting TRBD1. DNA of the CDR3: TGTGCCAGCAGTTTGTCAGGGGGGGCAAATAATTCACCCCTCCACTTT. This translates into CASSLSGGANNSPLHF.